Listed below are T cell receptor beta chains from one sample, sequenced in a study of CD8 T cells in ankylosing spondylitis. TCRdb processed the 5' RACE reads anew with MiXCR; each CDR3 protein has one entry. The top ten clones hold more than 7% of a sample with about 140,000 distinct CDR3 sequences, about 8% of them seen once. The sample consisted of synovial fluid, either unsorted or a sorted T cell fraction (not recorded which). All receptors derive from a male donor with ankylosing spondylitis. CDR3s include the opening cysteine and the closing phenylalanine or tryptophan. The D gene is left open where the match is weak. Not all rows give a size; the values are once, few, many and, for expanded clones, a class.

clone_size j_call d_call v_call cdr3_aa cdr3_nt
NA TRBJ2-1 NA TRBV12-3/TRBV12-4 CASTPKGGGYEQFF TGTGCCAGCACCCCGAAGGGAGGGGGCTATGAGCAGTTCTTC
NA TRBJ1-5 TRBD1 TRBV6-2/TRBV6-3 CASSPSARGQGYNQPQHF TGTGCCAGCAGCCCATCGGCCAGGGGACAGGGATACAATCAGCCCCAGCATTTT
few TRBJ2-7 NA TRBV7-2 CASSVQTDSYEQYF TGTGCCAGCAGCGTACAGACAGATTCCTACGAGCAGTACTTC
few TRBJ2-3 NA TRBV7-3 CASSRRGRTDTQYF TGTGCCAGCAGCCGGCGGGGGCGGACAGATACGCAGTATTTT
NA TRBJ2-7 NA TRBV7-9 CASSFTTGSYEQYF TGTGCCAGCAGCTTTACCACAGGGTCCTACGAGCAGTACTTC
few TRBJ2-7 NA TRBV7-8 CASSFGPTVYEQYF TGTGCCAGCAGCTTTGGACCGACAGTCTACGAGCAGTACTTC
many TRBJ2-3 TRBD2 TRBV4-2 CASSPIAGESTDTQYF TGTGCCAGCAGCCCTATAGCGGGGGAGAGCACAGATACGCAGTATTTT
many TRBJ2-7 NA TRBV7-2 CASSLVGALSSYEQYF TGTGCCAGCAGCTTAGTAGGGGCCTTAAGCTCCTACGAGCAGTACTTC
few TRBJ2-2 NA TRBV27 CASSLTPRGGNTGELFF TGTGCCAGCAGTTTAACCCCCCGGGGAGGGAACACCGGGGAGCTGTTTTTT
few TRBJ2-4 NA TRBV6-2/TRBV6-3 CASSYGGLENIQYF TGTGCCAGCAGTTACGGTGGGTTAGAAAACATTCAGTACTTC
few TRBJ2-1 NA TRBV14 CASSQDLNPHNEQFF TGTGCCAGCAGCCAAGACCTTAACCCTCACAATGAGCAGTTCTTC
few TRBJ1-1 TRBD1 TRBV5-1 CASRGRQGANTEAFF TGCGCCAGCAGGGGACGGCAGGGGGCGAACACTGAAGCTTTCTTT
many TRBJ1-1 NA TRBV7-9 CASTRAAPEAFF TGTGCCAGCACGAGGGCGGCCCCTGAAGCTTTCTTT
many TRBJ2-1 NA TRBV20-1 CSVRVLAYNEQFF TGCAGTGTAAGGGTCTTAGCCTACAATGAGCAGTTCTTC
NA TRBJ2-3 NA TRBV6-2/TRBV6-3 CASRGLRRDTQYF TGTGCCAGCAGGGGGCTGAGACGAGATACGCAGTATTTT
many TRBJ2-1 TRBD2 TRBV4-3 CASSQGLAGGQFF TGCGCCAGCAGCCAAGGACTAGCGGGAGGTCAGTTCTTC
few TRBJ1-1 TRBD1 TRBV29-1 CSVGTQTGTTEAFF TGCAGCGTGGGAACTCAGACAGGGACCACTGAAGCTTTCTTT
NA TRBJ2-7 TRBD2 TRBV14 CASSQDGDWASGSYEQYF TGTGCCAGCAGCCAAGATGGGGACTGGGCTAGCGGCTCCTACGAGCAGTACTTC
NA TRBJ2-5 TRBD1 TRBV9 CASSVGTGGAGETQYF TGTGCCAGCAGCGTAGGGACAGGGGGCGCTGGGGAGACCCAGTACTTC
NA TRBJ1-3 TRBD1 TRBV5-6 CASSYIEPGQGGNTIYF TGTGCCAGCAGTTACATAGAACCGGGACAGGGTGGAAACACCATATATTTT
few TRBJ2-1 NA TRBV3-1 CASSQDYTRNEQFF TGTGCCAGCAGCCAAGATTACACTAGAAATGAGCAGTTCTTC
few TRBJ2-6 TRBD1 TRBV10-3 CAISQDRTGGLSSGANVLTF TGTGCCATCAGTCAAGACCGGACAGGGGGACTCAGCTCTGGGGCCAACGTCCTGACTTTC
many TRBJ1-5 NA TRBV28 CASSYAGGNQPQHF TGTGCCAGCAGTTACGCAGGGGGCAATCAGCCCCAGCATTTT
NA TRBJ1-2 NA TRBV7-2 CATRVATGYGYTF TGTGCCACCCGGGTCGCGACAGGCTATGGCTACACCTTC
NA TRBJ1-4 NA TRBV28 CASSPPGSNEKLFF TGTGCCAGCAGCCCTCCAGGGAGTAATGAAAAACTGTTTTTT
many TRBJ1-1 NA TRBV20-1 CSAPDIPEAFF TGCAGTGCCCCGGACATCCCTGAAGCTTTCTTT
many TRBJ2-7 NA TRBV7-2 CASSLASLDEQYF TGTGCCAGCAGCCTGGCGAGTTTGGACGAGCAGTACTTC
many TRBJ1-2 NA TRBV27 CASSFSGARNVNGYTF TGTGCCAGCAGTTTCTCAGGGGCGCGCAACGTGAATGGCTACACCTTC
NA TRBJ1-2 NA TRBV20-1 CSAEDRDRARYGYTF TGCAGTGCGGAAGACAGAGATCGGGCTAGATATGGCTACACCTTC
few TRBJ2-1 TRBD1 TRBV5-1 CASSTRQGPYNEQFF TGCGCCAGCAGCACTCGACAGGGCCCCTACAATGAGCAGTTCTTC
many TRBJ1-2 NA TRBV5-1 CASSLLQGYGYTF TGCGCCAGCAGCTTACTACAGGGATATGGCTACACCTTC
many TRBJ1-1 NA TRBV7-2 CASSLGRGRTFF TGTGCCAGCAGCTTAGGAAGGGGTCGAACTTTCTTT
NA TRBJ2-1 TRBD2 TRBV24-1 CATSDFAAGAENEQFF TGTGCCACCAGTGATTTTGCGGCGGGAGCAGAAAATGAGCAGTTCTTC
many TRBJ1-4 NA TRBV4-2 CASSPGSGREGINEKLFF TGTGCCAGCAGCCCCGGAAGCGGTCGGGAGGGCATAAATGAAAAACTGTTTTTT
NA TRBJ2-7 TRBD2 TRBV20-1 CSWWTSGRDEQYF TGCAGTTGGTGGACTAGCGGGAGAGACGAGCAGTACTTC
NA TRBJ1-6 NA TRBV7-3 CASSLSGFSSPLHF TGTGCCAGCAGCTTATCAGGTTTCAGTTCACCCCTCCACTTT
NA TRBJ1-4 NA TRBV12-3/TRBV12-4 CASSPHPTNEKLFF TGTGCCAGCAGCCCACACCCAACTAATGAAAAACTGTTTTTT
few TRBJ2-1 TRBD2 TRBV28 CASTGGARNEQFF TGTGCCAGCACCGGGGGGGCCAGAAATGAGCAGTTCTTC
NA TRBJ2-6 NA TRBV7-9 CASSSWTVSALTF TGTGCCAGCAGCTCCTGGACAGTCTCGGCTTTGACTTTC
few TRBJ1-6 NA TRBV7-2 CASSFHGAANSPLHF TGTGCCAGCAGCTTCCACGGGGCGGCTAATTCACCCCTCCACTTT
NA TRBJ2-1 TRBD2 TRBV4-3 CASSQREGSGLAHSEQFF TGCGCCAGCAGCCAGAGGGAGGGTTCCGGACTAGCGCACAGTGAGCAGTTCTTC
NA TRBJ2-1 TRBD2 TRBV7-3 CASSPGVAGVSEQFF TGTGCCAGCAGCCCCGGGGTAGCGGGGGTCAGTGAGCAGTTCTTC
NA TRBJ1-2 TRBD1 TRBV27 CASSSTTGRYGYTF TGTGCCAGCAGTTCCACGACAGGGAGGTATGGCTACACCTTC
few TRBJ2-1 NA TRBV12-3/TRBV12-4 CASSPGGGLRYEQFF TGTGCCAGCAGTCCAGGTGGCGGGCTGAGGTATGAGCAGTTCTTC
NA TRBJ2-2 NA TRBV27 CASSLFTPVTGELFF TGTGCCAGCAGTTTGTTTACCCCGGTCACCGGGGAGCTGTTTTTT
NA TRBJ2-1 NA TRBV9 CASSPFGASYNEQFF TGTGCCAGCAGCCCCTTCGGGGCCTCCTACAATGAGCAGTTCTTC
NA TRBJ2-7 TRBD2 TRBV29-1 CSVSGTSGGTNYEQYF TGCAGCGTTAGTGGGACTAGCGGCGGAACCAACTACGAGCAGTACTTC
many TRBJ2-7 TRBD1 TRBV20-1 CSARPAGTGGYEQYF TGCAGTGCTAGACCCGCCGGGACAGGGGGCTACGAGCAGTACTTC
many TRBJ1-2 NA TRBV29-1 CSVAQGTNYGYTF TGCAGCGTGGCCCAGGGGACTAACTATGGCTACACCTTC
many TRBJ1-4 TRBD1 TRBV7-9 CASSSWSGTAYEKLFF TGTGCCAGCAGCTCCTGGAGCGGGACAGCCTATGAAAAACTGTTTTTT
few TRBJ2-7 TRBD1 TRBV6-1 CASSEDRGSEQYF TGTGCCAGCAGTGAGGACAGGGGAAGCGAGCAGTACTTC
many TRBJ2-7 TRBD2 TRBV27 CASSSLGAGGWEQYF TGTGCCAGCAGTTCCCTCGGAGCGGGAGGGTGGGAGCAGTACTTC
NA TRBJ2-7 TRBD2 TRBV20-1 CSAARTSGSYEQYF TGCAGTGCTGCTAGGACTAGCGGCTCCTACGAGCAGTACTTC
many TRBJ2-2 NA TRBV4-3 CASSLRENTGELFF TGCGCCAGCAGCCTCCGAGAGAACACCGGGGAGCTGTTTTTT
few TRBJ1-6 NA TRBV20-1 CSARKVVGYSPLHF TGCAGTGCTAGAAAGGTAGTGGGCTATTCACCCCTCCACTTT
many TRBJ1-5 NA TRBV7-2 CASSNLVSRGVQPQHF TGTGCCAGCAGCAACTTAGTGAGCCGGGGGGTTCAGCCCCAGCATTTT
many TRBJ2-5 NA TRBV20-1 CSARDLRRQETQYF TGCAGTGCTAGAGATTTGAGACGCCAAGAGACCCAGTACTTC
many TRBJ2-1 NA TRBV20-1 CSARDPGGSYNEQFF TGCAGTGCTAGAGATCCCGGGGGCTCCTACAATGAGCAGTTCTTC
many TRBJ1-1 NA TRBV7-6 CASSLGSLGGTEAFF TGTGCCAGCAGCTTAGGTTCCCTAGGAGGCACTGAAGCTTTCTTT